This TCR beta chain was retrieved from a study of blood T cell repertoires in COVID-19. At the level of the study: Samples came from the United States, Italy and Spain, spanning acute and convalescent COVID-19.

How the authors handled the data: Counts of nucleated cells, estimated from reference gene primer amplification, were obtained. Sequencing used immunoSEQ multiplex PCR; TCRdb keeps in-frame clones, though not all of them. V, J and clone size reflect that table, while D and trimming were determined from the DNA. This table holds around 300,000 clones, 88% found once. The sample was peripheral blood. The sequence came from a woman aged 45-65 years with active or convalescent COVID-19.

The CDR3 is CASSPRNYGYTF. Here the CDR3 DNA reads TGTGCCAGCTCCCCTAGGAACTATGGCTACACCTTC. This chain joins TRBV12-3 or TRBV12-4 and TRBJ1-2, with unresolved D. Trimming took 8 bases from V and 2 from J, leaving 9 bases between them. The CDR3 extends over 12 amino acids.